The entry below gives a single TCR beta chain sequence along with its context. Its antigen is undetermined. With a J-beta primer mix and a sample-barcoded 5' primer, a second PCR ran 7 to 11 cycles. From the 5' RACE reads, TCRdb called clonotypes with MiXCR, one entry per CDR3 protein. The repertoire holds about a million distinct CDR3 sequences, with under 40% as singletons. This record comes from a study of blood T cells in healthy people across ages. General study findings and limits: In long-lived donors, naive CD4+ cell counts and diversity exceeded those of aged donors.

Germline V CDR1 and CDR2: DFQATT, SNEGSKA (reference sequence). The CDR3 contains 16 residues. The rearrangement links TRBV20-1 to TRBJ2-1; a possible D gene is TRBD2 (7 bases). The DNA end lines up better with TRBJ2-7; the J call may be wrong. The sequencing sample was made of blood. The sequence came from a man younger than 35 in good health. In DNA form, the CDR3 reads TGCAGTGCTAGAGGAGGGGGGGCCCAATTCTGGAATGAGCAGTACTTC. Protein sequence: CSARGGGAQFWNEQYF.